Sequencing of this T cell receptor beta chain was carried out in a study of T cells in Graves' hyperthyroidism and ophthalmopathy. For the study at large: Peripheral blood collection took place at initial diagnosis, before any treatment.

CDR1 is SGHAT, CDR2 FQDESV, per germline (reference sequence). The CDR3 spans 15 residues. The trim removed 5 bases at V and 6 bases at J, leaving 7 bases unmatched. The TCR beta CDR3 regions underwent amplification using RNA transcripts as the source. When the TCR CDR3 underwent first-round RT-PCR, the HTBI primer set was used. Using its own MiXCR run on the multiplex PCR reads, TCRdb lists one record per CDR3 protein. Among 300,000 to 450,000 distinct CDR3 sequences listed, about 15% were seen once. An approximately 9.8 ml volume of fresh peripheral blood provided the PBMCs. What was sequenced was blood. The chain is built from TRBV11-1 and TRBJ2-7, with 13 nucleotides matching TRBD2. The TCR originated in a woman in her sixties with Graves' hyperthyroidism. The CDR3 reads CASSPGLAGESEQYF. Written as DNA, the CDR3 is TGTGCCAGCAGCCCAGGACTAGCGGGAGAGAGCGAGCAGTACTTC. Drawing the rest from reference TRBV11-1 and TRBJ2-7, the complete variable domain is EAEVAQSPRYKITEKSQAVAFWCDPISGHATLYWYRQILGQGPELLVQFQDESVVDDSQLPKDRFSAERLKGVDSTLKIQPAELGDSAMYLCASSPGLAGESEQYFGPGTRLTVT.